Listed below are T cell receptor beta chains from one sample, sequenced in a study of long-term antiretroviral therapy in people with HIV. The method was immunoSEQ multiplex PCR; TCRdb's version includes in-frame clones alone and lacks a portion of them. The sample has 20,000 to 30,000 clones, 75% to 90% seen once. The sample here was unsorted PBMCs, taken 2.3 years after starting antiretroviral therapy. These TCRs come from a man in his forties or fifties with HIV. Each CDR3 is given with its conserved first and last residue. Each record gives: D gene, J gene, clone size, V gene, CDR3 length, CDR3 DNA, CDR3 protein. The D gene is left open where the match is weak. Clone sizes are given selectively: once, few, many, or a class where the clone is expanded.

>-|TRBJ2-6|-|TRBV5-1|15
TGCGCCAGCAGATCTCCGTTGTCTGGGGCCAACGTCCTGACTTTC
CASRSPLSGANVLTF
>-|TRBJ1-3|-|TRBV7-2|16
TGTGCCAGCAGCTTAGTGCAGGTCCTCCCTGGAAACACCATATATTTT
CASSLVQVLPGNTIYF
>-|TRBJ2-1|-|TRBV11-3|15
TGTGCCAGCAGCCCTGATCAAGACAATTACAATGAGCAGTTCTTC
CASSPDQDNYNEQFF
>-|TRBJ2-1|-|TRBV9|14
TGTGCCAGCAGCGTAAGGGATTCCTACAATGAGCAGTTCTTC
CASSVRDSYNEQFF
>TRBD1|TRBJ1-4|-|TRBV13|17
TGTGCCAGCAGCCGAGGACAGGGCCGTAAAGGGAATGAAAAACTGTTTTTT
CASSRGQGRKGNEKLFF
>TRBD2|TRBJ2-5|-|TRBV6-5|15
TGTGCCAGCAGTTATTCGACTAGCGGCGAAGAGACCCAGTACTTC
CASSYSTSGEETQYF
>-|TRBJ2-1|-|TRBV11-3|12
TGTGCCAGCAGCTTAGGTCGGAATGAGCAGTTCTTC
CASSLGRNEQFF
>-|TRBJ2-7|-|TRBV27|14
TGTGCCAGCAGTTTATCGGGACCGGGGGTGGAGCAGTACTTC
CASSLSGPGVEQYF
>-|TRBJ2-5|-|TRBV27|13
TGTGCCAGCAGTTACTGGGGGGGCGAGACCCAGTACTTC
CASSYWGGETQYF
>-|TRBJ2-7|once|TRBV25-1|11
TGTGCCAGCAGTGGCCGCGGGGAGCAGTACTTC
CASSGRGEQYF
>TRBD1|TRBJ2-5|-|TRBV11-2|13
TGTGCCAGCAGCTCGGACAGGGTAGAGACCCAGTACTTC
CASSSDRVETQYF
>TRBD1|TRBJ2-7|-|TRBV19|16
TGTGCCAGTAGTAGAGGACAGGGCTTTCAAGGCGACGAGCAGTACTTC
CASSRGQGFQGDEQYF
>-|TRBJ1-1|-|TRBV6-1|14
TGTGCCAGCAGTTTACAGGTAGTGAACACTGAAGCTTTCTTT
CASSLQVVNTEAFF
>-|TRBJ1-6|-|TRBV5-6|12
TGTGCCAGCAGCTTTGGAAATTCACCCCTCCACTTT
CASSFGNSPLHF
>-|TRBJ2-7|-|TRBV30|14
TGTGCCTGGAGTCCCCCCTTAGGGCCCCACGAGCAGTACTTC
CAWSPPLGPHEQYF
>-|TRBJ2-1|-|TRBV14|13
TGTGCCAGCAGCCAAGATGAGGCGACTAGTGAGTTCTTC
CASSQDEATSEFF
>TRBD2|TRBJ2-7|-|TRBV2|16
TGTGCCAGCAGTGAAGCAGGGCTAGCGGGACCCTACGAGCAGTACTTC
CASSEAGLAGPYEQYF
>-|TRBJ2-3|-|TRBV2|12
TGTGCCAGCAGAGTAGGGACGAGTACGCAGTATTTT
CASRVGTSTQYF
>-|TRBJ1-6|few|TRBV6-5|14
TGTGCCAGCAGTTCATACGGTTCCGCAGGATCCCTCCACTTT
CASSSYGSAGSLHF
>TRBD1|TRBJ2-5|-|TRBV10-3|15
TGTGCCATCAGTGAGGCTCGGGACAGGAGAGAGACCCAGTACTTC
CAISEARDRRETQYF
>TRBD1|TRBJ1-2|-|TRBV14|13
TGTGCCAGCAGACGACAGGGGGGGTATGGCTACACCTTC
CASRRQGGYGYTF
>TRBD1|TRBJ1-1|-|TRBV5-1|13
TGCGCCAGCAGCTATGGGACAGGGGGACGAGCTTTCTTT
CASSYGTGGRAFF
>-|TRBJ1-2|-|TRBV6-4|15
TGTGCCAGCAGTGAGGAGTGGGGGCAGGGGTATGGCTACACCTTC
CASSEEWGQGYGYTF
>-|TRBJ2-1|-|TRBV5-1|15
TGCGCCAGCAGCCGGAACACCGCCTCCTACAATGAGCAGTTCTTC
CASSRNTASYNEQFF
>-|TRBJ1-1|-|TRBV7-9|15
TGTGCCAGCAGCTTCTTTACAGGGTTAAACACTGAAGCTTTCTTT
CASSFFTGLNTEAFF
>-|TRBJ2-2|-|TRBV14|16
TGTGCCAGCAGCCAAGACCCAGGGATAAACACCGGGGAGCTGTTTTTT
CASSQDPGINTGELFF
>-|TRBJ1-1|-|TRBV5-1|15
TGCGCCAGCAGCTTGGACCCGGGCGGGAACACTGAAGCTTTCTTT
CASSLDPGGNTEAFF
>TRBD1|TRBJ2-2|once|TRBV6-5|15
TGTGCCAGCAAAATGACAGGGCAGAACACCGGGGAGCTGTTTTTT
CASKMTGQNTGELFF
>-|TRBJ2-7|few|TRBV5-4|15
TGTGCCAGCAGCTCGACAGGCGCTAGCTCCTACGAGCAGTACTTC
CASSSTGASSYEQYF
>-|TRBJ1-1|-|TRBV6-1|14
TGTGCCAGCAGACGGATCTCCTCGAACACTGAAGCTTTCTTT
CASRRISSNTEAFF
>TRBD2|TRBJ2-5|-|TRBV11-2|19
TGTGCCAGCAGCTTAAGGCCGACTTTGACTAGCGGGTACCAAGAGACCCAGTACTTC
CASSLRPTLTSGYQETQYF
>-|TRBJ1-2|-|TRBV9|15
TGTGCCAGCAGCGTAGCTCCGCCGGGTTCCTATGGCTACACCTTC
CASSVAPPGSYGYTF
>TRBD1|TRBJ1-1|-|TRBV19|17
TGTGCCAGTAGTCACCCACAGGGGGGGAGGGGCCTACCTGAAGCTTTCTTT
CASSHPQGGRGLPEAFF
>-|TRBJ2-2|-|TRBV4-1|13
TGCGCCAGCAGCCAAGATCTTTCCGGGGAGCTGTTTTTT
CASSQDLSGELFF
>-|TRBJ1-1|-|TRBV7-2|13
TGTGCCAGCGGTTTTACGCTGAACACTGAAGCTTTCTTT
CASGFTLNTEAFF
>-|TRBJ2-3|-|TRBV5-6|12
TGTGCCAGCAGCAGGGGTGGTTATACGCAGTATTTT
CASSRGGYTQYF
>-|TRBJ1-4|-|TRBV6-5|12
TGTGCCAGCAGTTCCGGTAATGAAAAACTGTTTTTT
CASSSGNEKLFF
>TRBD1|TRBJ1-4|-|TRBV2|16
TGTGCCAGCAGGCCGGACAGGGGGCGTCCTAATGAAAAACTGTTTTTT
CASRPDRGRPNEKLFF
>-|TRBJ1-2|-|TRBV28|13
TGTGCCAGCAGTTTCTCAGGGAGCAATGGCTACACCTTC
CASSFSGSNGYTF
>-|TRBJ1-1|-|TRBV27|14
TGTGCCAGCAGTGTGGGGCAGGGGACAACTGAAGCTTTCTTT
CASSVGQGTTEAFF
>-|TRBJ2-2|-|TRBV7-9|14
TGTGCCAGCAGCTTAGTCGCGGGGTTCGGGGAGCTGTTTTTT
CASSLVAGFGELFF
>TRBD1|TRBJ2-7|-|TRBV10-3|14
TGTGCCATCAGTGCAGGACAGGGGGCTTGGGAGCAGTACTTC
CAISAGQGAWEQYF